A single sample is the source of the 5 T cell receptor beta chains below, sequenced in a study of identifying expanded T cells in peripheral blood. TCRdb's table, derived via immunoSEQ multiplex PCR, lists solely in-frame clones and lacks some. This table holds approximately 50,000 clones, approximately 80% found once. Material: blood. The receptors were sampled from a person between 18 and 75 years old in good health.

In regard to this clone: Other nucleotide sequences in the sample specify the same CDR3. This chain links TRBV5-4 with TRBJ2-2; the D gene could be TRBD1 or TRBD2 (5 bases each). V was clipped by 2 bases and J by 0 bases, with 14 bases between them. The CDR3 is 17 residues long. In germline, CDR1 is SGHNT, CDR2 YYREEE (reference sequence). The CDR3 DNA reads TGTGCCAGCAGCTTTAGAGGGGCCCGTCCGAACACCGGGGAGCTGTTTTTT. Translation: CASSFRGARPNTGELFF.

The chain employs TRBV11-3 and TRBJ2-7, with 9 positions matching TRBD2. With 2 bases clipped from V and 5 bases from J, the junction kept 13 bases outside the gene matches. This CDR3 region has 17 residues. Germline CDR1 SGHNT, CDR2 YENEEA. The chain's CDR3 is CASSLLSVAGANHEQYF. CDR3 in DNA: TGTGCCAGCAGCTTATTATCGGTAGCGGGAGCCAACCACGAGCAGTACTTC.

This sequence joins TRBV18 and TRBJ2-5, with a tentative D call TRBD2 (5 bases). V gave up 3 bases and J gave up 4 bases, with 9 bases separating them. Per germline, CDR1 KGHSH and CDR2 LQKENI. CDR3 length equals 13 residues. The CDR3 loop is CASSPGERETQYF. CDR3 DNA: TGTGCCAGCTCACCCGGGGAGCGAGAGACCCAGTACTTC.

The rearrangement uses TRBV5-1 and TRBJ2-1; weak D call: TRBD2 (5 bases). Germline lookup yields CDR1 SGHRS and CDR2 YFSETQ. The CDR3 sequence is 15 residues long. V was trimmed by 2 bases and J by 4 bases, leaving 13 bases between them. DNA of the CDR3: TGCGCCAGCAGCTTAGGTGGGAGTGAGTACAATGAGCAGTTCTTC. The encoded protein is CASSLGGSEYNEQFF.

The gene calls are TRBV7-9 and TRBJ2-1; 11 positions match TRBD2. V lost 5 bases and J lost 0; bases outside the gene matches: 3. This CDR3 has 16 amino acids. Per germline, CDR1 SEHNR and CDR2 FQNEAQ (reference sequence). This CDR3 reads CASSLTSGVSYNEQFF. Written as DNA, the CDR3 is TGTGCCAGCAGCCTGACTAGCGGGGTCTCCTACAATGAGCAGTTCTTC.